These 11 T cell receptor beta chains share one sample of origin, sequenced in a study of T cell repertoires in cytomegalovirus infection. These receptors lack a known antigen. TCRdb called the reads again in MiXCR, with one record for every CDR3 protein. This sample has some 900,000 distinct CDR3 sequences, with 32% found just once. The material was cultured CD8+ T cells from PBMCs, obtained from culture after CMV antigen stimulation. The receptor source for this set is a human donor in good health (CMV status not recorded). Some clones in this sample may be carry-over from other donors' samples.

A few counts support this clonotype. Possible read error: a much larger clone is one base away. The chain has TRBV6-2 or TRBV6-3 and TRBJ2-1; no clear D. The CDR3 spans 13 residues. Trimming removed 8 bases from V and 0 bases from J, with 8 bases in between. Germline assignment: CDR1 MNHEY and CDR2 SVGEGT. CDR3 sequence (DNA): TGTGCCAGCGGCTCCCGCTCCTACAATGAGCAGTTCTTC. Its protein is CASGSRSYNEQFF.

About this clonotype: The junction does not match germline at one end; this may be a read error. The CDR3 loop is CAGSRGGAEGTQYF. CDR3 coding DNA: TGCGCCGGCAGCCGCGGGGGGGCCGAGGGGACCCAGTACTTC. The rearrangement joins TRBV7-2 to TRBJ2-5; 9 bases fit TRBD2. Germline-derived CDR1 and CDR2 are SGHTA and FQGNSA. This CDR3 region has 14 residues.

The chain is built from TRBV20-1 and TRBJ1-5; TRBD1 matches at 7 bases. V lost 1 base and J lost 4; bases outside the gene matches: 7. The CDR3 totals 15 residues. The germline CDR1 and CDR2 sequences are DFQATT and SNEGSKA (reference sequence). The CDR3 DNA sequence: TGCAGTGCTAGAGTGGAGACAGGGTTTAATCAGCCCCAGCATTTT. Its protein is CSARVETGFNQPQHF.

The chain links TRBV7-9 to TRBJ1-4; possibly TRBD1 for D (6 bases). V shed 5 bases and J shed 14 bases, with 12 bases lying between them. The CDR3 extends over 11 amino acids. In germline, CDR1 is SEHNR, CDR2 FQNEAQ (reference sequence). The CDR3 is CASSGRGWLFF. The CDR3 DNA reads as TGTGCCAGCAGCGGAAGGGGGTGGCTGTTTTTT.

This clonotype showed up just a few times. The chain recombines TRBV12-3 or TRBV12-4 with TRBJ2-5, with D uncertain. V lost 6 bases to trimming and J lost 2 bases, with 13 bases between them. The CDR3 has 14 amino acids. This chain's CDR3 is CASSHPLSQETQYF. CDR3 coding DNA: TGTGCCAGCAGCCACCCCTTGAGTCAAGAGACCCAGTACTTC.

This clonotype has a count of ten or more. V gene TRBV7-2 combines with J gene TRBJ2-6; no clear D gene. Trimming pared 0 bases from V and 3 bases from J, leaving 9 bases between. The CDR3 loop spans 16 amino acids. CDR1 is SGHTA, CDR2 FQGNSA, per germline. The CDR3 DNA sequence: TGTGCCAGCAGCTTAGCAGACTCTAATGGGGCCAACGTCCTGACTTTC. Protein: CASSLADSNGANVLTF.

J is TRBJ2-1 and V is TRBV7-6; D not resolved. V shed 6 bases and J shed 10 bases, with 10 bases lying between them. The CDR3 covers 11 residues. CDR1 and CDR2 from the germline V gene are SGHVS and FNYEAQ. The CDR3 DNA sequence: TGTGCCAGCAGGCTTAGAGAGGAGCAGTTCTTC. It specifies CASRLREEQFF.

This clonotype has a handful of counts. This chain links TRBV7-6 with TRBJ1-2; 7 nucleotides match TRBD1. The CDR3 sequence is 17 residues long. Germline V gene lookup returns CDR1 SGHVS and CDR2 FNYEAQ. Trimming took 5 bases from V and 1 from J; bases not matched to a gene: 13. The CDR3 bases are TGTGCCAGCAGCACCACCCCCTGGACAGGAGATAACTATGGCTACACCTTC. This encodes CASSTTPWTGDNYGYTF.

This clonotype came up a few times. The J gene is TRBJ1-6, the V gene TRBV7-6, with D possibly TRBD1 on 5 matching bases. CDR3 size: 16 residues. In germline, CDR1 is SGHVS, CDR2 FNYEAQ. Trimming removed 4 bases from V and 7 bases from J, with 17 bases in between. The DNA of the CDR3 is TGTGCCAGCAGCTCTACCGGGGCTAACCCGAATTCACCCCTCCACTTT. Protein sequence: CASSSTGANPNSPLHF.

This clonotype was seen a handful of times. The V and J genes are TRBV4-3 and TRBJ1-1; D uncertain. CDR3 length equals 16 residues. The V end lost 0 bases, the J end lost 2 bases, and 13 bases lay between the germline ends. The germline CDR1 and CDR2 sequences are LGHNA and YSLEER. DNA for the CDR3: TGCGCCAGCAGCCAAGATTTATATGGAAGAAACACTGAAGCTTTCTTT. Translating gives CASSQDLYGRNTEAFF.

This chain connects TRBV15 to TRBJ2-5, with D possibly matching TRBD1 (5 bases). Germline V gene data show CDR1 as LNHNV and CDR2 as YYDKDF (reference sequence). V lost 9 bases and J lost 5, with 16 bases in between. This CDR3 has 13 residues. This CDR3 reads CATERPGKETQYF. For the CDR3, the DNA is TGTGCCACTGAGAGACCAGGGAAGGAGACCCAGTACTTC.